This T cell receptor (beta chain) was captured by sequencing in a study of CD8+CD57+ T cells in acquired aplastic anemia. The wider study: Quantities of DNA derived from sorted CD4+ and CD8+ cells averaged around 3 ug. The study's findings and limits: Common to patients and controls were roughly 30 CD8+ CDR3 sequences. The CD8+ Simpson's diversity of patients and controls was not significantly different.

A word on this clonotype: The target antigen is unknown.

The CDR3 consists of 15 residues. The ends lost 0 bases at V and 4 bases at J; junction bases unmatched: 4. CDR1 SEHNR and CDR2 FQNEAQ come from the germline V gene (reference sequence). Genomic DNA, serving as template, underwent TCR beta VDJ and CDR3 profiling. TCRdb passed the reads through MiXCR, listing each CDR3 protein once. The table records more than 150,000 distinct CDR3 sequences, 64% of them present only once. The sample comprised sorted CD4+, CD8+, or CD8+CD57+ T cells (not recorded which) from PBMCs. The receptor was isolated from a human donor with severe aplastic anemia or a healthy control (not recorded which). The chain carries TRBV7-9 and TRBJ1-2; 8 nucleotides agree with TRBD1. CDR3 sequence reads: CASSLALTGGYGYTF. The CDR3 DNA reads TGTGCCAGCAGCTTAGCGCTTACAGGGGGCTATGGCTACACCTTC.